The 12 T cell receptor beta chains reported below all come from one sample, sequenced in a study of blood T cell repertoires in COVID-19. Measured with immunoSEQ multiplex PCR; TCRdb has only the in-frame clones, and not every one. Of 250,000 or so clones in the sample, roughly 88% are singletons; the top ten hold 2% to 2.5%. What was sequenced was peripheral blood. The receptors originated from a man aged 35-49 years who had recovered from COVID-19.

The chain uses TRBV4-3 and TRBJ1-5; D not resolved. Germline V gives CDR1 LGHNA, CDR2 YSLEER. There are 13 residues in the CDR3. V was trimmed by 3 bases and J by 8 bases, leaving 11 bases between them. The CDR3 nucleotides read TGCGCCAGCAGCCAGTCTTATCAGGAGCCCCAGCATTTT. Translated: CASSQSYQEPQHF.

The chain couples TRBV27 to TRBJ2-7; no firm D call. Germline V gene lookup returns CDR1 MNHEY and CDR2 SMNVEV (reference sequence). The CDR3 length is 18 residues. V lost 5 bases and J 7 bases, leaving 30 bases between the germline ends. CDR3 in amino acids: CASSPDPRQAYETEEQYF. DNA of the CDR3: TGTGCCAGCAGTCCCGACCCCAGGCAGGCCTATGAGACCGAAGAGCAGTACTTC.

The chain carries TRBV3-1 (or the pseudogene TRBV3-2) and TRBJ2-1, with 7 bases fitting TRBD2. The CDR3 extends over 16 amino acids. V gave up 2 bases and J gave up 8 bases; unmatched junction bases: 12. Looked up from germline, CDR1 is LGHDT and CDR2 is YNNKEL (reference sequence). In nucleotides, the CDR3 is TGTGCCAGCAGCCAAAATTCTGGCGGGAGTGGGGATGAGCAGTTCTTC. The encoded protein is CASSQNSGGSGDEQFF.

The V and J genes are TRBV3-1 (or the pseudogene TRBV3-2) and TRBJ1-2; TRBD1 agrees at 8 bases. J gave up 4 bases and V 4 bases, and 8 bases lay outside the gene matches. The CDR3 runs to 15 residues. CDR1 and CDR2 (germline): LGHDT, YNNKEL (reference sequence). Here the CDR3 DNA reads TGTGCCAGCAGCCGTAGCAGGGGGCTTAGCTATGGCTACACCTTC. The encoded protein is CASSRSRGLSYGYTF.

The rearrangement links TRBV7-2 to TRBJ2-7; TRBD2 agrees at 11 bases. The J segment lost 7 bases and the V segment lost 5 bases, leaving 13 bases of the junction unmatched. Germline CDR1 reads SGHTA; CDR2 reads FQGNSA. CDR3 length: 16 residues. Here the CDR3 reads CASSPRGLAAPWEQYF. The CDR3 DNA follows: TGTGCCAGCAGCCCTAGGGGACTAGCGGCTCCCTGGGAGCAGTACTTC.

V usage is TRBV5-6 and J usage is TRBJ2-3, with 7 bases matching TRBD1. Trimming cost V 4 bases and J 1 base; bases outside gene matches: 6. Germline CDR1 and CDR2: SGHDT and YYEEEE. The length of the CDR3 is 15 residues. The CDR3 bases are TGTGCCAGCAGCCCGGGGACAGACCGCACAGATACGCAGTATTTT. Translated, it gives CASSPGTDRTDTQYF.

The table lists this clone with a few counts. The chain has TRBV4-1 and TRBJ2-1, with 7 bases aligning to TRBD2. Germline V gene data show CDR1 as MGHRA and CDR2 as YSYEKL. This CDR3 contains 13 residues. Unmatched junction bases numbered 2, after V lost 1 base and J lost 8 bases. In DNA form, the CDR3 reads TGCGCCAGCAGCCAAGGGGAGGGGTATGAGCAGTTCTTC. Its translation is CASSQGEGYEQFF.

The chain carries TRBV19 and TRBJ2-7, with D possibly matching TRBD1 (5 bases). Between the trimmed V and J ends, which lost 1 base and 5 bases, there was a span of 15 bases. Per germline, CDR1 LNHDA and CDR2 SQIVND (reference sequence). This CDR3 is built from 15 residues. This CDR3 reads CASSIVGRQGHEQYF. CDR3 sequence (DNA): TGTGCCAGTAGTATAGTGGGTCGGCAGGGCCACGAGCAGTACTTC. The full variable domain, its missing parts supplied by reference TRBV19 and TRBJ2-7, is DGGITQSPKYLFRKEGQNVTLSCEQNLNHDAMYWYRQDPGQGLRLIYYSQIVNDFQKGDIAEGYSVSREKKESFPLTVTSAQKNPTAFYLCASSIVGRQGHEQYFGPGTRLTVT.

Written as DNA, the CDR3 is TGTGCCAGTAGTATAGAGAGGAGATCTACAAATGAAAAACTGTTTTTT. As protein: CASSIERRSTNEKLFF. The chain recombines TRBV19 with TRBJ1-4; D remains unclear. The CDR3 loop spans 16 amino acids. Germline V gene data show CDR1 as LNHDA and CDR2 as SQIVND (reference sequence). V was pared by 0 bases and J by 5 bases, with 13 bases between.

This chain connects TRBV4-1 to TRBJ1-2; D gene ambiguous. V was shortened by 4 bases and J by 6 bases, with 12 bases between the two germline ends. Germline-derived CDR1 and CDR2 are MGHRA and YSYEKL. The CDR3 contains 13 residues. CDR3 in amino acids: CASSLSGIHGYTF. CDR3 coding DNA: TGCGCCAGCAGCCTCTCCGGGATCCATGGCTACACCTTC.

The J gene is TRBJ1-6, the V gene TRBV12-3 or TRBV12-4, with D uncertain. Deletions cut 5 bases from V and 9 bases from J, with 8 bases between. The CDR3 runs 12 residues. The CDR3 bases are TGTGCCAGCAGTGAGCGCCTTTCACCCCTCCACTTT. It is translated as CASSERLSPLHF.

The CDR3 region has the DNA TGTGCCAGCAGCCTCCCCGGGACAGTCTACGAGCAGTACTTC. This gives the protein CASSLPGTVYEQYF. This chain joins TRBV11-3 and TRBJ2-7; 7 bases agree with TRBD1. Germline CDR1 and CDR2: SGHNT and YENEEA. The CDR3 has 14 residues. The trim removed 5 bases at V and 3 bases at J, leaving 7 bases unmatched.